This TCR beta chain was captured by sequencing in a study of CD8+ T cells in alopecia areata. Overall study: Treated patients received oral tofacitinib, 5 to 10 mg twice daily. Study-wide findings and caveats: Researchers report lesional scalp, most notably alopecia totalis/universalis, outstripped normal scalp in clonality. Among the 100 top clones, expanded CD8+ clones, like scalp clonality, were significantly decreased by tofacitinib. There were also resident alphabeta T cells of normal skin sequenced in scalp samples.

TCR sequencing used cDNA made by reverse transcription of extracted RNA. The table came from immunoSEQ multiplex PCR; TCRdb's copy has only in-frame clones and leaves some out. The table lists around 140,000 clones, around 86% of them singletons, with 13% in the top ten. The treatment is: oral pan-JAK inhibitor, 5-10 mg twice daily. Of note for this clone: Its specificity is unknown.

The germline gives CDR1 SGHNT, CDR2 YYREEE (reference sequence). V lost 0 bases and J lost 8, with 6 bases in between. The CDR3 is 12 residues long. J is TRBJ2-1 and V is TRBV5-4; D remains unclear. This receptor was taken from a human donor with alopecia areata. Sequenced material: CD8+ T cells sorted from blood, taken at week 4, from a patient treated with tofacitinib. The CDR3 is CASSLVSDEQFF. CDR3 bases: TGTGCCAGCAGCTTGGTTTCGGATGAGCAGTTCTTC.